A selection of T cell receptor beta chains follows, all from one sample in a study of T cell repertoires and HLA-DP antigens. Method: immunoSEQ multiplex PCR; TCRdb's copy keeps in-frame clones and lacks some. The profile shows around 110,000 clones, around 93% of them singletons. Their antigen targets remain unknown. The sequenced sample consisted of CD4+ T cells from PBMCs. The receptors here all came from a woman between 18 and 29 years old in good health and CMV-seronegative. The CDR3 runs from the conserved cysteine through the conserved F or W. D genes are given only for firm matches. Clone sizes are given selectively: once, few, many, or a class where the clone is expanded.

CDR3aa	CDR3nt	abundance	len	j_gene	d_gene	v_gene
CASGLDVTQPQHF	TGTGCTAGTGGTTTGGATGTTACCCAGCCCCAGCATTTT	NA	13	TRBJ1-5	NA	TRBV12-5
CASSLKAGAPSYEQYF	TGTGCCAGCAGCTTAAAAGCGGGAGCCCCCTCCTACGAGCAGTACTTC	NA	16	TRBJ2-7	TRBD2	TRBV7-3
CASSPNPRTGTYQETQYF	TGTGCCAGCAGTCCTAACCCGAGGACAGGGACGTACCAAGAGACCCAGTACTTC	NA	18	TRBJ2-5	TRBD1	TRBV28
CASSLEWRISHYGYTF	TGCGCCAGCAGCTTGGAATGGAGGATCTCCCACTATGGCTACACCTTC	NA	16	TRBJ1-2	NA	TRBV5-1
CAWSVSSYEQYF	TGTGCCTGGAGTGTCAGCTCCTACGAGCAGTACTTC	NA	12	TRBJ2-7	NA	TRBV30
CASSFSASGNEQFF	TGTGCCAGCAGCTTTTCAGCTAGCGGGAATGAGCAGTTCTTC	NA	14	TRBJ2-1	TRBD2	TRBV5-4
CASSSIGQGFIMNTEAFF	TGTGCCAGCAGTTCGATCGGACAGGGTTTTATTATGAACACTGAAGCTTTCTTT	NA	18	TRBJ1-1	TRBD1	TRBV27
CATFRGQGDTGELFF	TGTGCCACCTTTCGAGGACAGGGGGATACCGGGGAGCTGTTTTTT	NA	15	TRBJ2-2	TRBD1	TRBV10-3
CASTQYQGQGYGYTF	TGTGCCAGCACCCAATACCAAGGGCAGGGGTATGGCTACACCTTC	few	15	TRBJ1-2	NA	TRBV7-9
CASSYGSGRSNSPLHF	TGTGCCAGCAGTTATGGGTCGGGCCGATCGAATTCACCCCTCCACTTT	NA	16	TRBJ1-6	NA	TRBV10-3
CASSLRQGRGTYNEQFF	TGTGCCAGCAGCTTACGACAGGGGCGAGGAACTTACAATGAGCAGTTCTTC	NA	17	TRBJ2-1	TRBD1	TRBV7-3
CASSLLRETQYF	TGTGCCAGCAGCTTACTAAGAGAGACCCAGTACTTC	NA	12	TRBJ2-5	NA	TRBV7-2
CASSPHPGTQYF	TGTGCCAGCAGTCCCCACCCGGGGACGCAGTATTTT	NA	12	TRBJ2-3	NA	TRBV28
CAIRGGDYGYTF	TGTGCCATCAGAGGGGGGGACTATGGCTACACCTTC	NA	12	TRBJ1-2	NA	TRBV2
CASSQVLSNQPQHF	TGTGCCAGCAGCCAGGTACTAAGCAATCAGCCCCAGCATTTT	once	14	TRBJ1-5	NA	TRBV14
CSATGGQGYGYTF	TGCAGCGCTACGGGCGGTCAGGGATATGGCTACACCTTC	few	13	TRBJ1-2	NA	TRBV29-1
CASSLSSQETQYF	TGTGCCAGCAGTTTGTCGTCCCAAGAGACCCAGTACTTC	once	13	TRBJ2-5	NA	TRBV27
CASSLAPGDIWDSYNEQFF	TGTGCCAGCAGCTTAGCCCCAGGTGACATATGGGACTCCTACAATGAGCAGTTCTTC	NA	19	TRBJ2-1	NA	TRBV7-2
CASSEDMPGSYNEQFF	TGTGCCAGCAGCGAGGACATGCCGGGCTCCTACAATGAGCAGTTCTTC	NA	16	TRBJ2-1	NA	TRBV5-6
CASGPPRDYGYTF	TGTGCCAGCGGACCGCCCCGGGACTATGGCTACACCTTC	NA	13	TRBJ1-2	NA	TRBV21-1
CASISIEVLHF	TGTGCCAGCATCAGCATCGAGGTCCTCCACTTT	once	11	TRBJ1-6	NA	TRBV6-4
CASSDRQADTQYF	TGCGCCAGCAGTGATCGACAGGCAGATACGCAGTATTTT	NA	13	TRBJ2-3	NA	TRBV10-2
CASSRLAGTYNEQFF	TGTGCCAGCAGCCGGCTGGCGGGGACCTACAATGAGCAGTTCTTC	NA	15	TRBJ2-1	NA	TRBV6-4
CASSLPGDSYGYTF	TGTGCCAGCAGCTTACCAGGGGACAGCTATGGCTACACCTTC	NA	14	TRBJ1-2	TRBD1	TRBV7-9
CASSPAGELFF	TGTGCCAGCTCACCTGCCGGGGAGCTGTTTTTT	NA	11	TRBJ2-2	NA	TRBV18
CASSLGQGGEQYF	TGTGCCAGCAGTCTCGGACAGGGAGGCGAGCAGTACTTC	NA	13	TRBJ2-7	TRBD1	TRBV2
CASSQEGQTNEKLFF	TGTGCCAGCAGCCAAGAGGGACAGACTAATGAAAAACTGTTTTTT	once	15	TRBJ1-4	TRBD1	TRBV4-2
CASTPGQNQPQHF	TGTGCCAGCACCCCGGGACAAAATCAGCCCCAGCATTTT	NA	13	TRBJ1-5	NA	TRBV6-1
CASSQGARSETQYF	TGTGCCAGCAGCCAAGGGGCTAGATCAGAGACCCAGTACTTC	NA	14	TRBJ2-5	NA	TRBV14
CASSLSGVQVSPLHF	TGTGCCAGCAGCTTATCAGGGGTCCAGGTGTCACCCCTCCACTTT	NA	15	TRBJ1-6	NA	TRBV7-2
CATEAIGVRETQYF	TGTGCCACCGAAGCAATAGGGGTCCGAGAGACCCAGTACTTC	NA	14	TRBJ2-5	NA	TRBV6-5
CASSLARYRGKREGNYEQYF	TGTGCCAGCAGCTTAGCGCGGTACAGGGGAAAGCGGGAGGGGAACTACGAGCAGTACTTC	NA	20	TRBJ2-7	TRBD2	TRBV7-8
CASSVLGVAGQAQYF	TGTGCCAGCAGCGTCCTTGGGGTAGCGGGGCAGGCCCAGTACTTC	NA	15	TRBJ2-5	TRBD2	TRBV9
CATSRPGQGFEQFF	TGTGCCACCAGCAGACCCGGACAGGGGTTTGAGCAGTTCTTC	NA	14	TRBJ2-1	TRBD1	TRBV15
CASSAQGMNTEAFF	TGTGCCAGCAGCGCACAAGGAATGAACACTGAAGCTTTCTTT	NA	14	TRBJ1-1	NA	TRBV7-2
CAISPGQVSGNTIYF	TGTGCCATCAGCCCGGGACAAGTCTCTGGAAACACCATATATTTT	once	15	TRBJ1-3	NA	TRBV10-3
CASSESRGTGVGYTF	TGCGCCAGCAGTGAGTCGAGAGGGACAGGGGTCGGCTACACCTTC	once	15	TRBJ1-2	TRBD1	TRBV10-1
CASSHLYNQPQHF	TGTGCCAGCAGTCATTTGTACAATCAGCCCCAGCATTTT	NA	13	TRBJ1-5	NA	TRBV6-5
CASSFHKGLNSPLHF	TGTGCCAGCAGCTTTCACAAGGGGCTAAATTCACCCCTCCACTTT	NA	15	TRBJ1-6	NA	TRBV11-1